Listed below are T cell receptor beta chains from one sample, sequenced in a study of OX40 agonist ivuxolimab in advanced cancers. The protocol was immunoSEQ multiplex PCR, while the TCRdb copy is restricted to in-frame clones and leaves out a portion. The sample consists of 80,000 or so clones, approximately 95% of them appearing once. The material sequenced was CD4+ or CD8+ T cells sorted from blood, taken in a trial of the OX40 agonist ivuxolimab. The receptors originated from an adult with an advanced solid tumor such as melanoma, head and neck, liver or kidney cancer. Each CDR3 is given with its conserved first and last residue.

CDR3,V,J
CASSQVSGPDTQYF,TRBV4-3,TRBJ2-3
CASSLQGVDEYNEQFF,TRBV9,TRBJ2-1
CASSALRPADYGYTF,TRBV6-5,TRBJ1-2
CASSIGSRGGLSNTGELFF,TRBV19,TRBJ2-2
CASSLSGTRYGYTF,TRBV7-8,TRBJ1-2
CASSLGAGTEQYF,TRBV5-8,TRBJ2-7
CASSQAVGNGGELFF,TRBV4-3,TRBJ2-2
CASSEYPRVDTQYF,TRBV25-1,TRBJ2-3
CASIGAGTYEQYF,TRBV30,TRBJ2-7
CASSPGTVSTDTQYF,TRBV5-1,TRBJ2-3
CASSSTGEGSPLHF,TRBV7-8,TRBJ1-6
CASTLGGPNTEAFF,TRBV2,TRBJ1-1
CASSFMTAGPLEQYF,TRBV28,TRBJ2-7
CASSLGGTGNEKLFF,TRBV28,TRBJ1-4
CASHGLAGETQYF,TRBV11-2,TRBJ2-5
CAISDGHSNQPQHF,TRBV10-3,TRBJ1-5
CASRTGEGSNQPQHF,TRBV19,TRBJ1-5
CASSLKQPTLLKQFF,TRBV27,TRBJ2-1
CASSFTPTGELFF,TRBV7-2,TRBJ2-2
CAWRTEAQETQYF,TRBV30,TRBJ2-5